This T cell receptor (beta chain) is drawn from a study of response to subunit inactivated influenza vaccine. TCRdb processed the RT-PCR reads anew with MiXCR; each CDR3 protein has one entry. The repertoire holds about 480,000 distinct CDR3 sequences, with around 25% as singletons. Remarks on this clonotype: Antigen: not known.

Study conclusions and caveats: Only a handful of new T cells, the authors suggested, are recruited with each seasonal influenza vaccination.

This CDR3 has 13 residues. Trimming cost V 6 bases and J 1 base, with 9 bases left between them. The chain couples TRBV12-3 or TRBV12-4 to TRBJ1-1; D is uncertain. Sequencing was performed on CD4+ T cells sorted from PBMCs, taken 4 to 6 days after vaccination. The sequence came from a man aged 50 to 59 who received an inactivated influenza vaccine. DNA of the CDR3: TGTGCCAGCAGACTACACCAGAACACTGAAGCTTTCTTT. Its protein product is CASRLHQNTEAFF.